These T cell receptor beta chains were read from a single sample in a study of blood T cell repertoires in COVID-19. Profiling relied on immunoSEQ multiplex PCR, and the TCRdb table lists in-frame clones only, not all of them. The sample consists of 110,000 or so clones, roughly 84% of them appearing once. The sample taken for sequencing was peripheral blood. These receptors originate from a woman between 65 and 79 years old who had recovered from COVID-19. CDR3s leave out the opening cysteine and the closing phenylalanine or tryptophan.

V gene	J gene	CDR3 protein
TRBV10-3	TRBJ1-4	ASKPGATNEKLF
TRBV28	TRBJ2-2	ASTGLNTGELF
TRBV28	TRBJ1-1	ASSSPSEEAF
TRBV2	TRBJ2-7	ASSETSGRYEQY
TRBV2	TRBJ2-5	ASSEIAGGETQY
TRBV28	TRBJ2-1	ASSQRSYNEQF
TRBV28	TRBJ2-5	ASSFGTSGRGGRQETQY
TRBV6-5	TRBJ1-3	ASSYSATHSGNTIY
TRBV7-2	TRBJ1-6	ASNWVPGSPLH
TRBV18	TRBJ2-1	ASSVGSASGEQF
TRBV6-5	TRBJ2-7	ASSPTVYEQY
TRBV27	TRBJ2-7	ASRRGQGPYEQY
TRBV28	TRBJ2-1	AINPDRNNEQF
TRBV5-4	TRBJ1-4	ASSTRVEEEKLF
TRBV21-1	TRBJ2-7	ASSIPGTLSYEQY
TRBV5-1	TRBJ2-3	ASSFFGQGSLLDTQY
TRBV15	TRBJ1-5	ATSTPRRPNQPQH
TRBV12-3/TRBV12-4	TRBJ2-5	ASSLNRGETQY
TRBV30	TRBJ2-7	AWSRGGIDEQY
TRBV13	TRBJ2-5	ASSRESGLAGGPGETQY
TRBV7-9	TRBJ2-7	ASSLSGNPSDYEQY
TRBV6-6	TRBJ2-1	ASSTGTSQWNEQF
TRBV5-1	TRBJ2-7	ASRGEYEQY